Described below is a single T cell receptor beta chain sequence and its context. The time point is: patch test 3, about 24 weeks after DPC sensitization. Treatment here: therapeutic diphenylcyclopropenone sensitization with weekly scalp DPC. This entry is derived from a study of human T cells and chemical hapten exposure. TCRdb re-called the RACE reads through MiXCR, storing one row per CDR3 protein. Of about 200,000 distinct CDR3 sequences listed, around 23% were seen once; the top ten hold over 2%. The germline gives CDR1 LNHDA, CDR2 SQIVND (reference sequence). The CDR3 runs 17 residues. Trimming at V came to 1 base and at J to 3 bases, leaving 7 bases not matched to a gene.

V usage is TRBV19 and J usage is TRBJ2-2; 8 positions agree with TRBD2. Sequenced material: whole blood, taken in connection with sensitization to the hapten diphenylcyclopropenone (DPC). The sequence derives from a woman aged 40 to 50 with alopecia areata. Some clones in this sample may be carry-over from other donors' samples. Here the CDR3 reads CASSIAGAGGDTGELFF. Here the CDR3 DNA reads TGTGCCAGTAGTATAGCCGGGGCCGGGGGGGACACCGGGGAGCTGTTTTTT.